These 27 T cell receptor beta chains share one sample of origin, sequenced in a study of blood T cell repertoires in COVID-19. The method was immunoSEQ multiplex PCR; TCRdb's version includes in-frame clones alone and lacks a portion of them. Of 80,000 to 100,000 clones in the sample, less than 95% were seen once. Sequenced: peripheral blood. The source of these receptors is a man in his 60s with acute or convalescent COVID-19.

This chain joins TRBV6-5 and TRBJ1-5; 8 nucleotides agree with TRBD1. Germline CDR1 and CDR2: MNHEY and SVGAGI. The junction had 10 bases not matched to a gene; V was cut back by 8 bases and J by 4 bases. This CDR3 is built from 15 residues. CDR3 protein: CASGQPGQANQPQHF. CDR3 bases: TGTGCCAGCGGCCAACCGGGACAGGCAAATCAGCCCCAGCATTTT.

The chain combines TRBV19 with TRBJ2-1, with 12 bases aligning to TRBD2. CDR3 length equals 14 residues. From germline, CDR1 is LNHDA and CDR2 SQIVND (reference sequence). V lost 6 bases and J lost 7; bases outside the gene matches: 4. CDR3: CASRLAGGKNEQFF. As DNA, the CDR3 is TGTGCCAGTAGACTAGCGGGGGGAAAAAATGAGCAGTTCTTC.

This clone was recorded a few times. The J gene is TRBJ2-5, the V gene TRBV19, with 9 nucleotides matching TRBD2. After removal of 7 bases from V and 4 bases from J, the junction contained 4 bases not matched to a gene. CDR3 length equals 13 residues. Germline values: CDR1 LNHDA, CDR2 SQIVND (reference sequence). The CDR3 sequence is CASTRGGGETQYF. Written as DNA, the CDR3 is TGTGCCAGTACGCGGGGGGGCGGAGAGACCCAGTACTTC.

The J gene is TRBJ2-5, the V gene TRBV5-1; TRBD2 matches 10 bases. Germline V CDR1 and CDR2: SGHRS, YFSETQ. This CDR3 has 14 amino acids. Unmatched junction bases numbered 4, after V lost 3 bases and J lost 5 bases. The CDR3 loop is CASSWGLAWETQYF. CDR3 in DNA: TGCGCCAGCAGCTGGGGACTAGCGTGGGAGACCCAGTACTTC. Supplemented by reference TRBV5-1 and TRBJ2-5, the full variable domain reads KAGVTQTPRYLIKTRGQQVTLSCSPISGHRSVSWYQQTPGQGLQFLFEYFSETQRNKGNFPGRFSGRQFSNSRSEMNVSTLELGDSALYLCASSWGLAWETQYFGPGTRLLVL.

The chain joins TRBV27 to TRBJ1-2; D gene uncertain. V shed 8 bases and J shed 4 bases, with 20 bases lying between them. The CDR3 length is 15 residues. Per germline, CDR1 MNHEY and CDR2 SMNVEV (reference sequence). The CDR3 DNA reads TGTGCCAGCGCCTCTAAGAGTTTTATCTCCTATGGCTACACCTTC. Translation gives CASASKSFISYGYTF.

This chain links TRBV6-5 with TRBJ1-4; D is uncertain. The CDR3 is 13 residues long. The V and J ends lost 6 bases and 4 bases respectively, with 9 bases between them. The germline CDR1 and CDR2 sequences are MNHEY and SVGAGI. The CDR3 DNA is TGTGCCAGCAGGTCTCCTAATAATGAAAAACTGTTTTTT. Protein sequence: CASRSPNNEKLFF.

V and J are TRBV29-1 and TRBJ1-2; D not resolved. Trimming stripped 3 bases from V and 8 bases from J, with 10 bases between. Germline V CDR1 and CDR2: SQVTM, ANQGSEA. This CDR3 is built from 11 residues. CDR3 residues: CSVDTGSGYTF. DNA of the CDR3: TGCAGCGTTGACACGGGATCCGGCTACACCTTC. Full variable domain (remainder filled in from reference TRBV29-1 and TRBJ1-2): SAVISQKPSRDICQRGTSLTIQCQVDSQVTMMFWYRQQPGQSLTLIATANQGSEATYESGFVIDKFPISRPNLTFSTLTVSNMSPEDSSIYLCSVDTGSGYTFGSGTRLTVV.

The gene calls are TRBV11-3 and TRBJ2-1; D call uncertain. Trimming removed 4 bases from V and 0 bases from J, with 13 bases in between. This CDR3 comprises 16 residues. Germline CDR1 SGHNT, CDR2 YENEEA. The CDR3 bases are TGTGCCAGCAGCTCCTCCATGAATAGCTCCTACAATGAGCAGTTCTTC. Residues: CASSSSMNSSYNEQFF.

J is TRBJ1-5 and V is TRBV6-6; no definite D call. V dropped 6 bases and J dropped 0 bases, with 6 bases sitting between them. This CDR3 spans 13 amino acids. The V gene's germline CDR1 is MNHNY and CDR2 SVGAGI (reference sequence). The CDR3 sequence is CASRRDSNQPQHF. CDR3 nucleotide sequence: TGTGCCAGCAGACGGGATAGCAATCAGCCCCAGCATTTT.

V and J are TRBV12-5 and TRBJ1-6; D unclear. This CDR3 region has 13 residues. Trimming pared 4 bases from V and 8 bases from J, leaving 9 bases between. The germline V gene has CDR1 LGHNT and CDR2 FRNRAP. The CDR3 sequence: CASGSARDSPLHF. CDR3 DNA: TGTGCTAGTGGTTCCGCCCGGGATTCACCCCTCCACTTT.

This chain connects TRBV11-3 to TRBJ2-2, with 7 bases that match TRBD1. Germline values: CDR1 SGHNT, CDR2 YENEEA. Trimming took 0 bases from V and 3 from J; bases not matched to a gene: 10. This CDR3 is 18 amino acids long. The CDR3 DNA is TGTGCCAGCAGCTTAGATAGGGCATGGACAGGAGACACCGGGGAGCTGTTTTTT. This translates into CASSLDRAWTGDTGELFF. The full variable domain, in which reference TRBV11-3 and TRBJ2-2 provide the parts outside the CDR3, is EAGVVQSPRYKIIEKKQPVAFWCNPISGHNTLYWYLQNLGQGPELLIRYENEEAVDDSQLPKDRFSAERLKGVDSTLKIQPAELGDSAVYLCASSLDRAWTGDTGELFFGEGSRLTVL.

The chain has TRBV16 and TRBJ1-2; D is perhaps TRBD1 (5 bases). This CDR3 has 14 amino acids. The germline V gene has CDR1 KGHSY and CDR2 FQNENV. V shed 4 bases and J shed 8 bases, with 17 bases lying between them. Here the CDR3 DNA reads TGTGCCAGCAGCCGGTCGAGACAGTCGGACGGCTACACCTTC. This sequence encodes CASSRSRQSDGYTF.

The rearrangement uses TRBV29-1 and TRBJ1-1; D not resolved. With 3 bases removed from V and 0 bases from J, the gap between germline ends came to 8 bases. The CDR3 has 13 amino acids. Germline CDR1 SQVTM, CDR2 ANQGSEA. The CDR3 loop reads CSVDGLVNTEAFF. The CDR3 bases are TGCAGCGTTGACGGTCTAGTGAACACTGAAGCTTTCTTT.

V is TRBV4-1 and J is TRBJ1-4; 8 nucleotides line up with TRBD1. The CDR3 is made up of 15 amino acids. J was trimmed by 8 bases and V by 5 bases; bases with no gene match: 10. The germline gives CDR1 MGHRA, CDR2 YSYEKL. CDR3 residues: CASSIRTGSQEKLFF. In nucleotides, the CDR3 is TGCGCCAGCAGCATCCGGACAGGGTCTCAAGAAAAACTGTTTTTT.

This clone was recorded only once. The CDR3 region has the DNA TGTGCCAGCAGCTTAAGGATGCAGGCCGTAGGCGGGGAGCTGTTTTTT. It codes for CASSLRMQAVGGELFF. The chain couples TRBV7-9 to TRBJ2-2, with no clear D. This CDR3 comprises 16 residues. Between the trimmed V and J ends, which lost 2 bases and 7 bases, there was a span of 17 bases. CDR1 is SEHNR and CDR2 is FQNEAQ in the germline V gene (reference sequence).

The CDR3 loop reads CASTVQGVPGELFF. The CDR3 DNA follows: TGTGCCAGCACGGTGCAGGGGGTACCCGGGGAGCTGTTTTTT. The chain links TRBV2 to TRBJ2-2; TRBD1 matches 7 bases. V dropped 7 bases and J dropped 6; count of bases not matched to a gene: 8. The CDR3 has 14 amino acids. Germline V gene data show CDR1 as SNHLY and CDR2 as FYNNEI.

The chain links TRBV18 to TRBJ2-7; D gene uncertain. The CDR3 covers 13 residues. V lost 5 bases and J lost 3, with 11 bases in between. Germline assignment: CDR1 KGHSH and CDR2 LQKENI. The CDR3 nucleotides read TGTGCCAGCTCATACAGAGAAGGCTACGAGCAGTACGTC. This translates into CASSYREGYEQYV.

This chain links TRBV7-9 with TRBJ1-6; 7 bases are a match to TRBD1. There are 17 residues in the CDR3. Trimming cost V 1 base and J 12 bases; bases outside gene matches: 15. The V gene's germline CDR1 is SEHNR and CDR2 FQNEAQ (reference sequence). CDR3 loop: CASSLGRTGGILVPLHF. The CDR3, as DNA: TGTGCCAGCAGCTTAGGCAGGACAGGCGGAATTTTAGTACCCCTCCACTTT.

The chain employs TRBV11-2 and TRBJ2-1, with D perhaps TRBD2 (6 bases). This CDR3 spans 15 amino acids. Trimming shortened V by 5 bases and J by 5 bases, and 16 bases separated the two germline ends. Germline lookup yields CDR1 SGHAT and CDR2 FQNNGV. CDR3 sequence reads: CASSHGLPGNNEQFF. DNA of the CDR3: TGTGCCAGCAGCCACGGACTACCCGGTAACAATGAGCAGTTCTTC.

The chain employs TRBV18 and TRBJ1-5; 9 positions agree with TRBD1. Germline lookup yields CDR1 KGHSH and CDR2 LQKENI. The CDR3 sequence is 16 residues long. V was pared by 4 bases and J by 2 bases, with 6 bases of the junction left unmatched. The CDR3 loop reads CASSLQDRGGNQPQHF. The CDR3 DNA sequence: TGTGCCAGCTCACTACAGGACAGGGGTGGCAATCAGCCCCAGCATTTT.

This chain joins TRBV12-3 or TRBV12-4 and TRBJ1-1; TRBD1 matches at 9 bases. V was clipped by 7 bases and J by 10 bases; unmatched bases: 10. This CDR3 is 13 amino acids long. The CDR3 DNA reads TGTGCCAGCAACTTACAGGGGGCAGGGCGAGCTTTCTTT. This gives the protein CASNLQGAGRAFF.

The rearrangement uses TRBV6-4 and TRBJ1-2, with a possible D match to TRBD1 (6 bases). CDR3 length: 14 amino acids. CDR1 is MRHNA, CDR2 SNTAGT, per germline. The V and J ends lost 0 bases and 4 bases respectively, with 9 bases between them. CDR3 region: CASSDSFRGYGYTF. DNA of the CDR3: TGTGCCAGCAGTGACTCGTTCAGGGGCTATGGCTACACCTTC.

The rearrangement joins TRBV12-3 or TRBV12-4 to TRBJ1-3; tentatively, D is TRBD1 (5 bases). The CDR3 totals 13 residues. V was pared by 5 bases and J by 4 bases, with 9 bases between. The CDR3 DNA reads as TGTGCCAGCAGTCTCTGGACAGGAAACACCATATATTTT. Amino acids: CASSLWTGNTIYF.

This clone was counted a single time. The CDR3 sequence is CASLGGVYGYTF. The CDR3 region has the DNA TGTGCCAGCTTGGGGGGAGTTTATGGCTACACCTTC. This sequence joins TRBV2 and TRBJ1-2; D might be TRBD1 (5 bases). With 8 bases removed from V and 5 bases from J, the gap between germline ends came to 12 bases. Germline-derived CDR1 and CDR2 are SNHLY and FYNNEI. The CDR3 has 12 residues.

This chain uses TRBV29-1 with TRBJ1-1; no firm D call. Trimming took off 6 bases at V and 3 bases at J, with 11 bases between the two ends. The CDR3 is 12 residues long. The germline V gene has CDR1 SQVTM and CDR2 ANQGSEA. CDR3 amino acids: CSVARWDTEAFF. CDR3 in DNA: TGCAGCGTCGCCAGGTGGGACACTGAAGCTTTCTTT.

The rearrangement joins TRBV6-5 to TRBJ2-1; D gene ambiguous. V lost 6 bases to trimming and J lost 0 bases, with 12 bases between them. The CDR3 contains 15 residues. Germline V CDR1 and CDR2: MNHEY, SVGAGI. The CDR3 nucleotides read TGTGCCAGCAGCACCCCTGAGAGCTCCTACAATGAGCAGTTCTTC. It codes for CASSTPESSYNEQFF.

The chain carries TRBV28 and TRBJ1-5; 9 bases are a match to TRBD1. V lost 4 bases to trimming and J lost 7 bases; unmatched junction nucleotides: 8. Germline V gene data show CDR1 as MDHEN and CDR2 as SYDVKM. The CDR3 is 15 amino acids. As DNA, the CDR3 is TGTGCCAGCAGTTCCCAGGGACAGGGTTACCAGCCCCAGCATTTT. Translating gives CASSSQGQGYQPQHF. Full variable domain (remainder filled in from reference TRBV28 and TRBJ1-5): DVKVTQSSRYLVKRTGEKVFLECVQDMDHENMFWYRQDPGLGLRLIYFSYDVKMKEKGDIPEGYSVSREKKERFSLILESASTNQTSMYLCASSSQGQGYQPQHFGDGTRLSIL.